This T cell receptor (beta chain) was captured in a study of T cells after yellow fever vaccination. Findings of the study overall: The study re-detected most primary-vaccination clones after the booster (about 96% CD4, 88% CD8). Contamination of FACS-sorted repertoires by abundant clonotypes from the bulk population could occur.

TCRdb analysed the 5' RACE reads with MiXCR anew, one entry per CDR3 protein. The sample consists of around 250,000 distinct CDR3 sequences, roughly 4.8% of them appearing once. Of note for this clonotype: Its antigen is as yet unknown.

This clonotype originated in a man younger than 35 who received the YFV17D yellow fever vaccine. The specimen was CD4+ T cells sorted from PBMCs, collected on the day of the yellow fever booster vaccination.

In DNA, the CDR3 is TGTGCCAGCAACCAGCCAAAGGGTGAGAGGTCTCTAGCCAAAAACATTCAGTACTTC. Translating it yields CASNQPKGERSLAKNIQYF. The rearrangement links TRBV3-1 to TRBJ2-4; no clear D. This CDR3 is 19 amino acids long. Germline loops: CDR1 LGHDT, CDR2 YNNKEL (reference sequence). V dropped 7 bases and J dropped 0 bases, with 25 bases sitting between them.